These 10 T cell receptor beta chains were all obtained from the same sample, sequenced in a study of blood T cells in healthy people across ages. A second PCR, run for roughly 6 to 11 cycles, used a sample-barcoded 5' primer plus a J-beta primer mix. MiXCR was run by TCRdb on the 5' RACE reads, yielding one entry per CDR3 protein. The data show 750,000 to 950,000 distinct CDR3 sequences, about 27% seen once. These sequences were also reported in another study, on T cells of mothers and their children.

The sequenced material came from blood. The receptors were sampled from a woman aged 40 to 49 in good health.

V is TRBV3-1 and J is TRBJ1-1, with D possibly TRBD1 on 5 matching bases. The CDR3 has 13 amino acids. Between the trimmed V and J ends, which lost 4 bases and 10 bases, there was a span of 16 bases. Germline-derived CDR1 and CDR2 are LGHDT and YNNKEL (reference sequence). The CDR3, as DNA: TGTGCCAGCAGCCGGGGGGAGGCCATAGGAGCTTTCTTT. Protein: CASSRGEAIGAFF.

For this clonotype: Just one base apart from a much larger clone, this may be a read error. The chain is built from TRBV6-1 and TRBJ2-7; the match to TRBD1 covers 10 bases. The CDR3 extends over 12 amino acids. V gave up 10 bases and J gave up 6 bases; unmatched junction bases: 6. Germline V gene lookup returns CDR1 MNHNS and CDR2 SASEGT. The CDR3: CATGQGGCEQYF. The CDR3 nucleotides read TGTGCCACCGGACAGGGGGGCTGCGAGCAGTACTTC.

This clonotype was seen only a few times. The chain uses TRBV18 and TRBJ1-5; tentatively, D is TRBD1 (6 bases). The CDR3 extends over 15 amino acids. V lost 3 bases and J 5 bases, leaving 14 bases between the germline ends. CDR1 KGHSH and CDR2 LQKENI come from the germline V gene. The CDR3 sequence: CASSPNANRDQPQHF. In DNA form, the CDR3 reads TGTGCCAGCTCACCGAATGCAAACAGGGATCAGCCCCAGCATTTT.

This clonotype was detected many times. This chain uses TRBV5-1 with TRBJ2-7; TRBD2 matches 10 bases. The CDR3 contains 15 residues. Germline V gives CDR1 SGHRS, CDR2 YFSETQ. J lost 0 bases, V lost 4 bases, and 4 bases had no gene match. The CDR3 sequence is CASSPWTSGSYEQYF. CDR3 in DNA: TGCGCCAGCAGCCCGTGGACTAGCGGCTCCTACGAGCAGTACTTC.

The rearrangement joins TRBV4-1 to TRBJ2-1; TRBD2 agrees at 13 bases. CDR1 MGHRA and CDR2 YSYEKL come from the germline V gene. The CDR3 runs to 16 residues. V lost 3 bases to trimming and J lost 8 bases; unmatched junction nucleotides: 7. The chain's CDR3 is CASSQRTSGGADEQFF. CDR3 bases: TGCGCCAGCAGCCAGAGAACTAGCGGGGGGGCTGATGAGCAGTTCTTC.

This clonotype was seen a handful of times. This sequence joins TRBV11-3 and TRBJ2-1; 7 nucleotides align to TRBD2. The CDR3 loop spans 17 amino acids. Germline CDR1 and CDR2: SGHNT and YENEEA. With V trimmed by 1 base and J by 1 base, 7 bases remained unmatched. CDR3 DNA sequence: TGTGCCAGCAGCTTAGGAGGTTGGGGGGGGTCCTACAATGAGCAGTTCTTC. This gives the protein CASSLGGWGGSYNEQFF.

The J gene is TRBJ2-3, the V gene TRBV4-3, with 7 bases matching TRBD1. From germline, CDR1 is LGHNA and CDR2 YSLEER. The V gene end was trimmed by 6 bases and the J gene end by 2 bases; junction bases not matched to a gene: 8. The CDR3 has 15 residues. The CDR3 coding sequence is TGCGCCAGCAGGCGAACAGGGGAGATCACAGATACGCAGTATTTT. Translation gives CASRRTGEITDTQYF.

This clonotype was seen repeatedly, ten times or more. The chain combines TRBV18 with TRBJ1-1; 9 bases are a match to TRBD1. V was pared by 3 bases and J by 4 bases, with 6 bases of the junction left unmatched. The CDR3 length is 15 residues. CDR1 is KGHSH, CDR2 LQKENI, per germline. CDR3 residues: CASSPLQGAGTEAFF. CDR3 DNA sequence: TGTGCCAGCTCACCGCTACAGGGGGCGGGCACTGAAGCTTTCTTT.

CDR3 sequence (DNA): TGTGCCAGCAGTTTATGGGCTGTCCAGTTCTTC. This translates into CASSLWAVQFF. The V gene is TRBV28, the J gene TRBJ2-1; D not certain. Trimming left V 0 bases short and J 13 bases short, with 7 bases between. The CDR3 sequence is 11 residues long. Germline CDR1 and CDR2: MDHEN and SYDVKM.

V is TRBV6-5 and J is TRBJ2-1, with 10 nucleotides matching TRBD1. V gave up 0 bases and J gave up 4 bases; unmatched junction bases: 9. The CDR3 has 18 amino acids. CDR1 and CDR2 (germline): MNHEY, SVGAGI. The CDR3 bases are TGTGCCAGCAGTTACTCGACAGGGGGCCCCGGGGTGTACAATGAGCAGTTCTTC. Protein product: CASSYSTGGPGVYNEQFF.